This paragraph covers one TCR beta chain sequence. The sample comes from a study of control samples from healthy donors and cancer patients. The assay was immunoSEQ multiplex PCR, and TCRdb's table has in-frame clones only and misses some. The sample lists 120,000 or so clones; 87% were seen once. The sample comprised blood. This receptor was taken from a man between 60 and 75 years old in good health.

The CDR3 DNA follows: TGTGCCAGCAGCCGCCACATTACGGAAAAACTGTTTTTT. Protein: CASSRHITEKLFF. The gene calls are TRBV14 and TRBJ1-4; D uncertain. The CDR3 has 13 amino acids. V dropped 4 bases and J dropped 8 bases, with 11 bases sitting between them. Germline CDR1 SGHDN, CDR2 FVKESK.